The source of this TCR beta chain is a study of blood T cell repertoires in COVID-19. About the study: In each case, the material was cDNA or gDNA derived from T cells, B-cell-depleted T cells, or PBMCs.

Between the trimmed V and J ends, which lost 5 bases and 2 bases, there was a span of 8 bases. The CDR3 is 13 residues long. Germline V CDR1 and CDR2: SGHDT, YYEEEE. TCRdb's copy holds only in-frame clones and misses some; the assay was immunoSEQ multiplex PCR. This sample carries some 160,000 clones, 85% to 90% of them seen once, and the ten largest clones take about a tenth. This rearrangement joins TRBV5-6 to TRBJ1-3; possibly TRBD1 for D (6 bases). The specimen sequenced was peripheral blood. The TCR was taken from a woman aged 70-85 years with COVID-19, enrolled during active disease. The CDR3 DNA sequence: TGTGCCAGCAGAACAGGGCCTGGAAACACCATATATTTT. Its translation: CASRTGPGNTIYF.